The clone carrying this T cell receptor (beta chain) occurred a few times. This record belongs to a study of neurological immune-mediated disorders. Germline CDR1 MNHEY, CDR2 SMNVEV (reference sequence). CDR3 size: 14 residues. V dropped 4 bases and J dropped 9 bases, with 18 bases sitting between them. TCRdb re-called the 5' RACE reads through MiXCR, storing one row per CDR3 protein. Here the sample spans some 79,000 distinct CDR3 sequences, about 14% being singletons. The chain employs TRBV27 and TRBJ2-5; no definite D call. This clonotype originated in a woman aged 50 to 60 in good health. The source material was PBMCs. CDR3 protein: CASSSRSDQHAQYF. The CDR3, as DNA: TGTGCCAGCAGTTCCCGAAGTGACCAGCATGCCCAGTACTTC.